This T cell receptor (beta chain) derives from a study of cytomegalovirus exposure and HLA in healthy donors. General study findings and limits: A later analysis reportedly found fewer N-insertions in an Asian-associated ancestry cluster than the roughly 670-donor mean. For most subjects, TCR beta sequences were reported to predict HLA-A and HLA-B alleles with accuracy.

With respect to this clone: Antigen unknown.

13 Jbeta primers and 60 Vbeta primers were used for the PCR. Libraries were prepared by immunoSEQ multiplex PCR; TCRdb keeps only in-frame clonotypes and omits some of them. The table lists 95,000 to 150,000 clones, around 80% of them singletons. This TCR came from a man aged 25 to 40 in good health and CMV-seronegative. Specimen: PBMCs.

The CDR3 loop reads CASSVTGSEQYF. As DNA, the CDR3 is TGTGCCAGCAGTGTAACAGGATCCGAGCAGTACTTC. The V gene is TRBV28, the J gene TRBJ2-7; D possibly corresponds to TRBD1 (5 bases). V shed 5 bases and J shed 6 bases, with 11 bases lying between them. Per germline, CDR1 MDHEN and CDR2 SYDVKM. CDR3 length equals 12 residues. The whole variable domain, filled in from reference TRBV28 and TRBJ2-7, reads DVKVTQSSRYLVKRTGEKVFLECVQDMDHENMFWYRQDPGLGLRLIYFSYDVKMKEKGDIPEGYSVSREKKERFSLILESASTNQTSMYLCASSVTGSEQYFGPGTRLTVT.